This TCR beta chain was captured by sequencing in a study of blood T cell repertoires in COVID-19. Across the whole study: Acute and convalescent COVID-19 specimens originated in the United States, Italy and Spain. The analysed material was cDNA or gDNA that came from T cells, B-cell-depleted T cells, or PBMCs.

Germline CDR1 reads SNHLY; CDR2 reads FYNNEI. The CDR3 loop spans 12 amino acids. Original data processing: Nucleated cell number was recorded as an estimate derived from reference gene primer amplification. Data came from immunoSEQ multiplex PCR; TCRdb stores just in-frame clones and leaves some out. The V and J calls and the clone size are those of that table, but D and trimming were determined from the DNA. The sample lists roughly 100,000 clones, 86% occurring once. To note about this clone: A junction end diverges from the germline sequence, so it may reflect a read error.

The rearrangement links TRBV2 to TRBJ2-7; TRBD1 aligns across 7 bases. The clonotype was recovered from an older man with acute or convalescent COVID-19. The specimen was peripheral blood. CDR3 bases: TGTGCCAGCAGTCTACGCGAGAAAGACAGGGACTTC. It yields the protein CASSLREKDRDF.